Shown below are 7 T cell receptor beta chains from a single sample sequenced in a study of shared clonotypes between healthy human individuals. CD8 cells regarded as naive lacked CD45RO, were positively chosen for CCR7, and omitted terminally differentiated effector memory CD45RA+ cells. Only in-frame clones appear in the TCRdb table, and some are missing; sequencing was by immunoSEQ multiplex PCR. The sample has roughly 770,000 clones, about 97% seen once. Input material: naive CD8+ T cells sorted from blood. These receptors were collected from a man aged 30 to 39 in good health.

V gene TRBV25-1 combines with J gene TRBJ2-7; 7 bases align to TRBD1. Germline V gene sequence: CDR1 MGHDK, CDR2 SYGVNS. The CDR3 spans 15 residues. Trimming removed 4 bases from V and 5 bases from J; junction bases left unmatched: 11. DNA for the CDR3: TGTGCCAGCAGTGGTTGGACAGGACCTCTCGACGAGCAGTACTTC. It translates to CASSGWTGPLDEQYF.

The chain joins TRBV5-1 to TRBJ2-7; D gene uncertain. This CDR3 spans 13 amino acids. Germline V gives CDR1 SGHRS, CDR2 YFSETQ. Trimming stripped 7 bases from V and 2 bases from J, with 13 bases between. The CDR3 DNA reads TGCGCCAGCCGGACCGATCAGGCCTACGAGCAGTACTTC. Translating it yields CASRTDQAYEQYF.

The rearrangement links TRBV7-8 to TRBJ2-3, with TRBD2 as a possible D gene (6 bases). The germline CDR1 and CDR2 sequences are SGHVS and FQNEAQ. The CDR3 is made up of 15 amino acids. The V gene lost 4 bases and the J gene lost 2 bases, with 13 bases spanning the gap. This chain's CDR3 is CASSSGRKLTDTQYF. The CDR3 DNA sequence: TGTGCCAGCAGCTCTGGGAGGAAACTCACAGATACGCAGTATTTT.

This clone has a single count. The same CDR3 also results from other DNA sequences found in this sample. This chain uses TRBV4-1 with TRBJ2-6; D call uncertain. CDR3 length equals 14 residues. The V gene lost 6 bases and the J gene lost 0 bases, with 6 bases spanning the gap. CDR1 MGHRA and CDR2 YSYEKL come from the germline V gene. This chain's CDR3 is CASSRYSGANVLTF. The CDR3 DNA is TGCGCCAGCAGTCGATACTCTGGGGCCAACGTCCTGACTTTC.

V usage is TRBV29-1 and J usage is TRBJ1-2; 7 nucleotides align to TRBD1. Germline loops: CDR1 SQVTM, CDR2 ANQGSEA. Trimming removed 0 bases from V and 2 bases from J; junction bases left unmatched: 9. The CDR3 is 16 residues long. The CDR3 protein is CSVEDPGTVINYGYTF. The CDR3 DNA reads TGCAGCGTTGAAGACCCCGGGACAGTAATAAACTATGGCTACACCTTC.

The chain carries TRBV2 and TRBJ1-2, with D unclear. Germline V CDR1 and CDR2: SNHLY, FYNNEI. Trimming removed 2 bases at V and 2 bases at J, with 6 bases between. This CDR3 contains 13 residues. The CDR3 reads CASSEFWNYGYTF. The CDR3, as DNA: TGTGCCAGCAGTGAATTCTGGAACTATGGCTACACCTTC.

The rearrangement uses TRBV7-6 and TRBJ2-7; 7 bases match TRBD1. The CDR3 length is 14 residues. In germline, CDR1 is SGHVS, CDR2 FNYEAQ. V dropped 6 bases and J dropped 5; count of bases not matched to a gene: 10. The CDR3 bases are TGTGCCAGCAGAAGAGAAGGGGGCGAAAACGAGCAGTACTTC. This codes for CASRREGGENEQYF.